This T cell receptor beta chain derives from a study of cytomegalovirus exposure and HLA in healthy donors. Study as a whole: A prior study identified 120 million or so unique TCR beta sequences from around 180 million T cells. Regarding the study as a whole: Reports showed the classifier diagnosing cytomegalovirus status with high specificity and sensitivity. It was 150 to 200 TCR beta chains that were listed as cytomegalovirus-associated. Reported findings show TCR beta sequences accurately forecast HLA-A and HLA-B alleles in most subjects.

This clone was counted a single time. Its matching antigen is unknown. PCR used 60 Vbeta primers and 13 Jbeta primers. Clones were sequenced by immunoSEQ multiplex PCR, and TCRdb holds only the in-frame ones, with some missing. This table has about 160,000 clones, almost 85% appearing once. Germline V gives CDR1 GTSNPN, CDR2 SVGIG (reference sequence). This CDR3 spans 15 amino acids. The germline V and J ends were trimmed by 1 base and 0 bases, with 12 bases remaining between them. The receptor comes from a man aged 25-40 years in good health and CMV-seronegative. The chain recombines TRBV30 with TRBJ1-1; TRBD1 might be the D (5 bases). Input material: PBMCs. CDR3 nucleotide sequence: TGTGCCTGGAGTGACGAGACAGAATTGAACACTGAAGCTTTCTTT. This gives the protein CAWSDETELNTEAFF.